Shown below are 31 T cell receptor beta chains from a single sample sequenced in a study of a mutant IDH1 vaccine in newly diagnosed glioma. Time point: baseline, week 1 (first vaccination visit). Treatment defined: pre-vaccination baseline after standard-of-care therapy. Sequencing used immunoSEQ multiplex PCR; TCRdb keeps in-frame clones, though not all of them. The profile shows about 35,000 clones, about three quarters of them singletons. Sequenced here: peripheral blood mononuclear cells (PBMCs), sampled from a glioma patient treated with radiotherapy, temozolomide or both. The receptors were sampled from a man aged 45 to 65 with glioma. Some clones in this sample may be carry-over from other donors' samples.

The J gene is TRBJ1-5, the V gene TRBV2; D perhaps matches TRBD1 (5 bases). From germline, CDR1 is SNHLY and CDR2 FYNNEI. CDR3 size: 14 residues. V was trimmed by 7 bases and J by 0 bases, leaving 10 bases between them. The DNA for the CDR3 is TGTGCCAGCAAGTCAGGGAATAGCAATCAGCCCCAGCATTTT. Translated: CASKSGNSNQPQHF.

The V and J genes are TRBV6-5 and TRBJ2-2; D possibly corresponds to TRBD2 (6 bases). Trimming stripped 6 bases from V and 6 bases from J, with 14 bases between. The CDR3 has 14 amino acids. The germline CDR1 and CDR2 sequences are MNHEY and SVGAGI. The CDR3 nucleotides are TGTGCCAGCAGGAGGGGAGGCAGTGCCGGGGAGCTGTTTTTT. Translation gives CASRRGGSAGELFF.

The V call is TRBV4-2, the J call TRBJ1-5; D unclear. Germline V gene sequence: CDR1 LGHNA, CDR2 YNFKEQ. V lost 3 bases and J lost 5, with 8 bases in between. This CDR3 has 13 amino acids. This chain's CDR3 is CASSQLRDQPQHF. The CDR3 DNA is TGTGCCAGCAGCCAGCTGAGGGATCAGCCCCAGCATTTT.

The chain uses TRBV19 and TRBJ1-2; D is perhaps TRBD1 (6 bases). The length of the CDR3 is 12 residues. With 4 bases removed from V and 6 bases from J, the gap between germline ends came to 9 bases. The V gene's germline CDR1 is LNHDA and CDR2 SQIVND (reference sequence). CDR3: CASSTRDNGYTF. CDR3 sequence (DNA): TGTGCCAGTAGTACCCGGGACAATGGCTACACCTTC.

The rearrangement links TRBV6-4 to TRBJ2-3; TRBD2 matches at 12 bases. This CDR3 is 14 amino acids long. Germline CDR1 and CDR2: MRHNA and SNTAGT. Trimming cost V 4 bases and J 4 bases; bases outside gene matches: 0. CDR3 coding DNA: TGTGCCAGCAGTGGGACTAGCGGGGCAGATACGCAGTATTTT. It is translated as CASSGTSGADTQYF.

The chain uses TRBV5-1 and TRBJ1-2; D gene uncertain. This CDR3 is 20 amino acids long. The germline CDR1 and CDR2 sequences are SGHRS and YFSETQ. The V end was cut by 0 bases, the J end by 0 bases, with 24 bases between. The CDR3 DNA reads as TGCGCCAGCAGCTTGGGATCGGGGATATCATCCTTATCAGCTAACTATGGCTACACCTTC. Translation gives CASSLGSGISSLSANYGYTF.

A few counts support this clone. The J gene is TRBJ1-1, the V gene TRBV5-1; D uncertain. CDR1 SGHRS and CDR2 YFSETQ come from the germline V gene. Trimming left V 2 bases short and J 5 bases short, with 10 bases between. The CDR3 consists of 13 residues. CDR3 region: CASSLSLGTEAFF. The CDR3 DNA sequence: TGCGCCAGCAGCTTATCTCTGGGGACTGAAGCTTTCTTT.

The CDR3 here is CASIVRDTQYF. CDR3 sequence (DNA): TGTGCCAGCATCGTTCGGGATACGCAGTATTTT. The chain links TRBV2 to TRBJ2-3; D is undetermined. The germline gives CDR1 SNHLY, CDR2 FYNNEI. Trimming took off 7 bases at V and 6 bases at J, with 8 bases between the two ends. This CDR3 is 11 amino acids long.

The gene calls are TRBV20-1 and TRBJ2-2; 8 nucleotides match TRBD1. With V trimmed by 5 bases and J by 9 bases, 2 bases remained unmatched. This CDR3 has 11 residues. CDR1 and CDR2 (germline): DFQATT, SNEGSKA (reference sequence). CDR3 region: CSAGQGRELFF. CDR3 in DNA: TGCAGTGCTGGACAGGGAAGGGAGCTGTTTTTT.

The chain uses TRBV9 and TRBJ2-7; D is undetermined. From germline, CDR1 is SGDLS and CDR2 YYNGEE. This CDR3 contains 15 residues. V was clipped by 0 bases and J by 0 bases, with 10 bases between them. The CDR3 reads CASSVAGGISYEQYF. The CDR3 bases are TGTGCCAGCAGCGTAGCGGGCGGAATCTCCTACGAGCAGTACTTC.

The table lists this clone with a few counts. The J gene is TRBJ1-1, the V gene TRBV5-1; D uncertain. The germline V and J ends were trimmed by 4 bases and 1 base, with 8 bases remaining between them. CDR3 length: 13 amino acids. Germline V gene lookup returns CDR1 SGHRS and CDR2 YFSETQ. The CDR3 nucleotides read TGCGCCAGCAGCAGGCAGCCGAACACTGAAGCTTTCTTT. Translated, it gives CASSRQPNTEAFF.

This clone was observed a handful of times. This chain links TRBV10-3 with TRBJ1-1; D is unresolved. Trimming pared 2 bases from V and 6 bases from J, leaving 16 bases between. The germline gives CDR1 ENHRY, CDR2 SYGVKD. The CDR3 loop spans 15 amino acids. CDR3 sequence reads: CAISEEREPGSEAFF. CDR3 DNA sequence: TGTGCCATCAGTGAGGAAAGGGAGCCTGGATCTGAAGCTTTCTTT.

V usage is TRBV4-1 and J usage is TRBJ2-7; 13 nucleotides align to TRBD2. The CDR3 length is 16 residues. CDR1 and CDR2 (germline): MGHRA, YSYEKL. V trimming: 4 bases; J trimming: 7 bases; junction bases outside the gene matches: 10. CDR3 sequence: CASSPGLAGPRWEQYF. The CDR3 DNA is TGCGCCAGCAGCCCGGGACTAGCGGGACCTCGGTGGGAGCAGTACTTC.

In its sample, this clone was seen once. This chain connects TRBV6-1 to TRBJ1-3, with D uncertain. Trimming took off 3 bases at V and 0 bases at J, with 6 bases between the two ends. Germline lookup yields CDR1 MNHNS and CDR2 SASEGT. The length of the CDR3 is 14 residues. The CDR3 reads CASSEEVSGNTIYF. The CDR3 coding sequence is TGTGCCAGCAGTGAGGAGGTCTCTGGAAACACCATATATTTT.

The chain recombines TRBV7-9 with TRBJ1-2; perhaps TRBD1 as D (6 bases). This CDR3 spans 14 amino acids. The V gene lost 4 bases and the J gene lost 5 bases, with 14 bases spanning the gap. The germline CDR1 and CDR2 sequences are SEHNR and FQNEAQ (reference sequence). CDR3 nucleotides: TGTGCCAGCAGCTCCTCGGACAGTTCTTATGGCTACACCTTC. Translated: CASSSSDSSYGYTF.

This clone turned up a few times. The CDR3 DNA reads TGTGCCAGCAGCGATTGGGACATTATTAGCACAGATACGCAGTATTTT. Protein sequence: CASSDWDIISTDTQYF. The rearrangement joins TRBV7-2 to TRBJ2-3; TRBD1 is a possible D gene (6 bases). Germline V gene data show CDR1 as SGHTA and CDR2 as FQGNSA. Trimming shortened V by 5 bases and J by 0 bases, and 15 bases separated the two germline ends. CDR3 length: 16 amino acids.

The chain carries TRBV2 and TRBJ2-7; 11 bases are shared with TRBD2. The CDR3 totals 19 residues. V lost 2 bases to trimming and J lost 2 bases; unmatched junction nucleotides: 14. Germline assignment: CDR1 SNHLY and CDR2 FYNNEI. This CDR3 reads CASSESWGLAAISTYEQYF. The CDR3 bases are TGTGCCAGCAGTGAATCTTGGGGACTAGCGGCCATCAGCACCTACGAGCAGTACTTC.

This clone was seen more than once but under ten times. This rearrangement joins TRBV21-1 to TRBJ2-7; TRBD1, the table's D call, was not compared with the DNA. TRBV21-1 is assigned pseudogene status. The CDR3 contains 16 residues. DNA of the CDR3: TGTGCCAGCAGCAAAGCCAGGTTACAGGGGAGGTACGAGCAGTACTTC. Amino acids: CASSKARLQGRYEQYF.

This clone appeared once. CDR3 loop: CASSLSRSFSYNEQFF. Written as DNA, the CDR3 is TGTGCCAGCAGCTTAAGCAGGTCGTTCTCCTACAATGAGCAGTTCTTC. This chain joins TRBV7-9 and TRBJ2-1; no firm D call. V lost 2 bases to trimming and J lost 0 bases, with 11 bases between them. The CDR3 covers 16 residues. CDR1 SEHNR and CDR2 FQNEAQ come from the germline V gene (reference sequence).

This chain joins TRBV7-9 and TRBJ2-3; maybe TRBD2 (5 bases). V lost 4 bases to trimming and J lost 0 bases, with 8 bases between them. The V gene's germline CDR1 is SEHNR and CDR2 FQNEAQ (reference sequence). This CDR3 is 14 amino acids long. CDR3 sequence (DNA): TGTGCCAGCAGCTCTGGGAGTAGCACAGATACGCAGTATTTT. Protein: CASSSGSSTDTQYF.

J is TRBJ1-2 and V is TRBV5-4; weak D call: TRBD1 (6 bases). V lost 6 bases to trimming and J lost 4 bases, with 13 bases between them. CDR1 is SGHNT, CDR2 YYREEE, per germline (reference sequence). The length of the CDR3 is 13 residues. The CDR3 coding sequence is TGTGCCAGCACCCCACAGGGCGGCTATGGCTACACCTTC. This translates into CASTPQGGYGYTF.

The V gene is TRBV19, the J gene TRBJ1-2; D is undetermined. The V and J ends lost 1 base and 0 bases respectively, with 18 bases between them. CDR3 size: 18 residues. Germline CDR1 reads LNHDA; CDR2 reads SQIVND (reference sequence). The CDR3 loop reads CASSIGSGSPRANYGYTF. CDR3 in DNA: TGTGCCAGTAGTATAGGGAGCGGCAGCCCGAGGGCTAACTATGGCTACACCTTC. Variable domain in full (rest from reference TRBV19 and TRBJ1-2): DGGITQSPKYLFRKEGQNVTLSCEQNLNHDAMYWYRQDPGQGLRLIYYSQIVNDFQKGDIAEGYSVSREKKESFPLTVTSAQKNPTAFYLCASSIGSGSPRANYGYTFGSGTRLTVV.

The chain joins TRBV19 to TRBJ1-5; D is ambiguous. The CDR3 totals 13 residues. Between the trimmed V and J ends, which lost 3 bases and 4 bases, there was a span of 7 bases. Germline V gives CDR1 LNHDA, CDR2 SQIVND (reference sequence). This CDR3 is CASSIMDNQPQHF. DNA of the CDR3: TGTGCCAGTAGTATTATGGATAATCAGCCCCAGCATTTT.

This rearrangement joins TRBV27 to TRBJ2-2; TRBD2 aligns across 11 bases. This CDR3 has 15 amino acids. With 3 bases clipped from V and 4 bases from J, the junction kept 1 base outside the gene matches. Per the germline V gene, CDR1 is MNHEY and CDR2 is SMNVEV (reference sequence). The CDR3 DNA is TGTGCCAGCAGTTTTAGCGGGGGGGTCACCGGGGAGCTGTTTTTT. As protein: CASSFSGGVTGELFF.

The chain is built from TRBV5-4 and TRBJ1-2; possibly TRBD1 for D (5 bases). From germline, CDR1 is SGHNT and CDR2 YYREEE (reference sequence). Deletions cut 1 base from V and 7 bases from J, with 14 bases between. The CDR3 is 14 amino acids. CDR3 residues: CASSLPVPGSGYTF. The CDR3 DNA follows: TGTGCCAGCAGCTTGCCGGTCCCAGGGTCTGGCTACACCTTC.

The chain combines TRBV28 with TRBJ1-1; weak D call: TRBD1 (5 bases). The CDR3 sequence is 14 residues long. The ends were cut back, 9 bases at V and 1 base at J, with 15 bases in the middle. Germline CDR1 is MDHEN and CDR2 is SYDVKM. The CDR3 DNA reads TGTGCCAGTACCTACGGGGGGGAGAACACTGAAGCTTTCTTT. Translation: CASTYGGENTEAFF.

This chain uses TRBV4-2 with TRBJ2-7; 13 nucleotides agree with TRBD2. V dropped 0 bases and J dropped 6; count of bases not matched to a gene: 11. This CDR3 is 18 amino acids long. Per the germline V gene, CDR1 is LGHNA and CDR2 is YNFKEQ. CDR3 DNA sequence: TGTGCCAGCAGCCAAGATTTAGTACTAGCGGGAGGGGGTGGCGAGCAGTACTTC. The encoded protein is CASSQDLVLAGGGGEQYF.

The CDR3 sequence: CASRTGSGNTIYF. The CDR3 DNA is TGTGCCAGCAGAACAGGGTCTGGAAACACCATATATTTT. J is TRBJ1-3 and V is TRBV6-5, with D possibly matching TRBD1 (6 bases). The CDR3 covers 13 residues. The ends were cut back, 6 bases at V and 1 base at J, with 7 bases in the middle. CDR1 is MNHEY, CDR2 SVGAGI, per germline.

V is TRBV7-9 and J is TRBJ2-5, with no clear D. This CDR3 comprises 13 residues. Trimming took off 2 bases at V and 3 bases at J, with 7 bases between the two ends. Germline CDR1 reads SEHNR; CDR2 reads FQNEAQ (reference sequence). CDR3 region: CASSLTRKETQYF. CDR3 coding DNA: TGTGCCAGCAGCTTAACGCGGAAAGAGACCCAGTACTTC.

The CDR3 bases are TGTGCCAGCAGCCCACGGGACAGGGCCTACGAGCAGTACTTC. Translating it yields CASSPRDRAYEQYF. The J gene is TRBJ2-7, the V gene TRBV7-9; 9 nucleotides agree with TRBD1. This CDR3 is built from 14 residues. J lost 2 bases, V lost 5 bases, and 4 bases had no gene match. Germline CDR1 reads SEHNR; CDR2 reads FQNEAQ (reference sequence).

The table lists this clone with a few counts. Here the CDR3 DNA reads TGCAGCGTTGCGCAGGGGTATGGCAATCAGCCCCAGCATTTT. It yields the protein CSVAQGYGNQPQHF. The chain combines TRBV29-1 with TRBJ1-5, with D perhaps matching TRBD1 (6 bases). The CDR3 spans 14 residues. CDR1 and CDR2 from the germline V gene are SQVTM and ANQGSEA. Trimming took off 4 bases at V and 2 bases at J, with 12 bases between the two ends.